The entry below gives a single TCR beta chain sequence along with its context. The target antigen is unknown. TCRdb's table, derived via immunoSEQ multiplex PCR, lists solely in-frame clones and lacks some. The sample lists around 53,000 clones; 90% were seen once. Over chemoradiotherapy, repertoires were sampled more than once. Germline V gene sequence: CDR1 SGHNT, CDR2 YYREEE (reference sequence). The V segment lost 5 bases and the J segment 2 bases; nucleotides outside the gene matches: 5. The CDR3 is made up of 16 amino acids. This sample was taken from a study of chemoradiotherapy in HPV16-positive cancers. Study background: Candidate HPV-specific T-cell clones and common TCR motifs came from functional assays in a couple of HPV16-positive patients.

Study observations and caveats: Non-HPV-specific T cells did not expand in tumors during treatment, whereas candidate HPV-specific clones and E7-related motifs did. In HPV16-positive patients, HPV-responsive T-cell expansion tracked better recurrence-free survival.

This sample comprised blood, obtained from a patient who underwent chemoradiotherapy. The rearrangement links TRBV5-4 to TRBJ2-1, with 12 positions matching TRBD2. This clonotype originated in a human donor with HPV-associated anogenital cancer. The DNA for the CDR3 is TGTGCCAGCAGTTACGGACTAGCGGGGACCTACAATGAGCAGTTCTTC. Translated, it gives CASSYGLAGTYNEQFF.